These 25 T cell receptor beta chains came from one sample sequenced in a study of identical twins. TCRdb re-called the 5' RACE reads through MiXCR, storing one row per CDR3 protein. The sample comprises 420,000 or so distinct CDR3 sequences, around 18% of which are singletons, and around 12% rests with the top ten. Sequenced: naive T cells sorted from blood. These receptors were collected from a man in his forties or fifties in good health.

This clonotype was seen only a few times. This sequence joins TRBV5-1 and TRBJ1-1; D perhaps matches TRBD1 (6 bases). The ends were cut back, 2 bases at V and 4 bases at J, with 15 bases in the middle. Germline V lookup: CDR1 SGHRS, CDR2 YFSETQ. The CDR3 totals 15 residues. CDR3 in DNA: TGCGCCAGCAGCTTCCAGGGCAGGGGAGGCACTGAAGCTTTCTTT. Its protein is CASSFQGRGGTEAFF. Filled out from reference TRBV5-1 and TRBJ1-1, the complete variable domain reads KAGVTQTPRYLIKTRGQQVTLSCSPISGHRSVSWYQQTPGQGLQFLFEYFSETQRNKGNFPGRFSGRQFSNSRSEMNVSTLELGDSALYLCASSFQGRGGTEAFFGQGTRLTVV.

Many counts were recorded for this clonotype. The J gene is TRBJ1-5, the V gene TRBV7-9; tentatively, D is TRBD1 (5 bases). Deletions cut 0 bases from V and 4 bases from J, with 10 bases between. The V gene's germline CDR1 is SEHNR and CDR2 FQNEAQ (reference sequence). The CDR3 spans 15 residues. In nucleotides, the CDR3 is TGTGCCAGCAGCTTAGCAGGGCGGGGGAATCAGCCCCAGCATTTT. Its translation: CASSLAGRGNQPQHF.

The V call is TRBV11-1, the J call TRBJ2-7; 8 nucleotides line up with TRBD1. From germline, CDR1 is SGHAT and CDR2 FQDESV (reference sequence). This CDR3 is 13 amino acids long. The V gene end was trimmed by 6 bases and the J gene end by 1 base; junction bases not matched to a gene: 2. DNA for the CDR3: TGTGCCAGCAGGGGACAGGTGTCCTACGAGCAGTACTTC. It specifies CASRGQVSYEQYF.

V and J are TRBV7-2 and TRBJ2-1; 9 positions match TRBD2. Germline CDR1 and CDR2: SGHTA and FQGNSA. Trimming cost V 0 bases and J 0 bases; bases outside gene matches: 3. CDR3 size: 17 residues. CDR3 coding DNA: TGTGCCAGCAGCTTAGCCCTAGCGGGGAGCTCCTACAATGAGCAGTTCTTC. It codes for CASSLALAGSSYNEQFF.

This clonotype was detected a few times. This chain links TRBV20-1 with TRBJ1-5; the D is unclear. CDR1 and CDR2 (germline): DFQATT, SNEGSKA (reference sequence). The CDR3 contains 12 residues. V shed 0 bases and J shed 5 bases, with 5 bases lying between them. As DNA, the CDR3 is TGCAGTGCTAGAGACTGGGATCAGCCCCAGCATTTT. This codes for CSARDWDQPQHF.

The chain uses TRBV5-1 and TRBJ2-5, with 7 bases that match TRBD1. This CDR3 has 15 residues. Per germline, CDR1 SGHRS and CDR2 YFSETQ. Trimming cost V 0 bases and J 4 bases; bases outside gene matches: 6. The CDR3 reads CASSLEGGYGETQYF. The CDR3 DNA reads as TGCGCCAGCAGCTTGGAAGGGGGCTACGGAGAGACCCAGTACTTC.

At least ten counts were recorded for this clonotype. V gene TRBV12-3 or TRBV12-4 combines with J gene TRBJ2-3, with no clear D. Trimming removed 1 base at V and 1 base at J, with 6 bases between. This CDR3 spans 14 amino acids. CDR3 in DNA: TGTGCCAGCAGTTTAGAGGCCCGCACAGATACGCAGTATTTT. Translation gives CASSLEARTDTQYF.

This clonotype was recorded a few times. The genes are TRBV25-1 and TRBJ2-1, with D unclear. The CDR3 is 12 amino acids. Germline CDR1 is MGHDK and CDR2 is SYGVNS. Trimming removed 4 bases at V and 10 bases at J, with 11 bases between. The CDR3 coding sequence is TGTGCCAGCAGTGTCGCGTGGTCGGAGCAGTTCTTC. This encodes CASSVAWSEQFF.

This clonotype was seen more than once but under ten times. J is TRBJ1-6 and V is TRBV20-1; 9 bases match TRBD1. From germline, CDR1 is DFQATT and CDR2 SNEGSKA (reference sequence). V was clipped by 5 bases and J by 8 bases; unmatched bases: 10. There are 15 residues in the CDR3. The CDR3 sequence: CSARDRDLLDSPLHF. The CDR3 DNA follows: TGCAGTGCTCGGGACAGGGACCTTCTGGATTCACCCCTCCACTTT.

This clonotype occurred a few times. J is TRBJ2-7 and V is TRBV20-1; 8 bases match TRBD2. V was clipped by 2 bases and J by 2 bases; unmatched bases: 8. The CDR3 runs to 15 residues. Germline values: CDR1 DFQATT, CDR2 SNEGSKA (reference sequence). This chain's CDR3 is CSARNLPGLAYEQYF. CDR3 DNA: TGCAGTGCTAGAAACCTACCGGGACTAGCCTACGAGCAGTACTTC.

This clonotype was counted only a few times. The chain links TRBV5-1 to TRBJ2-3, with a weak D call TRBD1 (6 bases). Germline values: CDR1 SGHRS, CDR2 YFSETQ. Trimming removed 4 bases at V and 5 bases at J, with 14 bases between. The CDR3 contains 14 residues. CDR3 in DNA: TGCGCCAGCAGCGGATTTGCACAGGGAGATACGCAGTATTTT. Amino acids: CASSGFAQGDTQYF.

DNA of the CDR3: TGTGCCAGCAGCGACAGGCCCCAACTTGCTAATGAGCAGTTCTTC. Its translation is CASSDRPQLANEQFF. V and J are TRBV7-9 and TRBJ2-1, with D possibly being TRBD1 (6 bases). V lost 5 bases to trimming and J lost 7 bases, with 18 bases between them. The length of the CDR3 is 15 residues. The germline CDR1 and CDR2 sequences are SEHNR and FQNEAQ (reference sequence).

CDR3 nucleotides: TGCGCCAGCAGCAGGACGTATCTTCAAGAGACCCAGTACTTC. Protein: CASSRTYLQETQYF. The chain has TRBV5-1 and TRBJ2-5; D is undetermined. V dropped 4 bases and J dropped 2 bases, with 12 bases sitting between them. Germline V lookup: CDR1 SGHRS, CDR2 YFSETQ. CDR3 size: 14 residues.

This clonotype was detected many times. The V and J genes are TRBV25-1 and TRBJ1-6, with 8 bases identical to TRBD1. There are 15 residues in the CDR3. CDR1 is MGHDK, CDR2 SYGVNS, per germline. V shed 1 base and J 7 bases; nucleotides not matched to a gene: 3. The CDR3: CASSESHRGNSPLHF. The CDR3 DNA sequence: TGTGCCAGCAGTGAATCCCACAGGGGGAATTCACCCCTCCACTTT.

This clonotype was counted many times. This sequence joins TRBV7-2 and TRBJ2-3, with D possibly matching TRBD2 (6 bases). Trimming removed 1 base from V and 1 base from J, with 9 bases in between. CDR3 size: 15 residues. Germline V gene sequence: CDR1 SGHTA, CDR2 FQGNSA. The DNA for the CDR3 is TGTGCCAGCAGCTTAGTTGCGGGGCGCACAGATACGCAGTATTTT. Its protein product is CASSLVAGRTDTQYF.

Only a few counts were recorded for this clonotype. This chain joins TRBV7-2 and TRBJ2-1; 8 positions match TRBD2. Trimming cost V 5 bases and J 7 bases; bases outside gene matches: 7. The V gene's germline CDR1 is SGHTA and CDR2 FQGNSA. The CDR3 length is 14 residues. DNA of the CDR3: TGTGCCAGCAGCCTAGGGACTAGTTGGAATGAGCAGTTCTTC. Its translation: CASSLGTSWNEQFF.

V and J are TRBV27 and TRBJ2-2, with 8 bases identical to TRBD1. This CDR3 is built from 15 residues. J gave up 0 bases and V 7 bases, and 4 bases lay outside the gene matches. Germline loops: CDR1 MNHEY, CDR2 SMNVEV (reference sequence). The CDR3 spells CASKRGQANTGELFF. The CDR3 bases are TGTGCCAGCAAGAGGGGACAGGCGAACACCGGGGAGCTGTTTTTT.

Here the CDR3 reads CSAWTSGALYEQYF. For the CDR3, the DNA is TGCAGTGCTTGGACTAGCGGGGCCCTCTACGAGCAGTACTTC. J is TRBJ2-7 and V is TRBV20-1, with 12 positions matching TRBD2. Trimming took 5 bases from V and 3 from J; bases not matched to a gene: 5. Germline assignment: CDR1 DFQATT and CDR2 SNEGSKA (reference sequence). This CDR3 has 14 amino acids.

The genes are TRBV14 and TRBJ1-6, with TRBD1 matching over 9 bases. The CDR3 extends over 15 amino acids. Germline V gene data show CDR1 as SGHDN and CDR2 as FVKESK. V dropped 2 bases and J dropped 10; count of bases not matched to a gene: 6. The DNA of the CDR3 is TGTGCCAGCAGCCAATTAGGGACAGGGCGGTCACCCCTCCACTTT. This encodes CASSQLGTGRSPLHF.

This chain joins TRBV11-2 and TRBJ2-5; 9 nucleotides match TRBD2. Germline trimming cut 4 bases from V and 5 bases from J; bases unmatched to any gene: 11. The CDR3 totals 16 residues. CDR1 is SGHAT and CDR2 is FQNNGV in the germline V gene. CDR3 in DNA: TGTGCCAGCAGCTACCCAGCGGGAGGTAGGCAGGAGACCCAGTACTTC. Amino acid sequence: CASSYPAGGRQETQYF.

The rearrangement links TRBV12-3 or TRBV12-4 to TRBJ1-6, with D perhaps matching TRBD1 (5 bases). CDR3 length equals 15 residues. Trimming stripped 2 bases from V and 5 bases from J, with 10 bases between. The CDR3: CASSLLLGDNSPLHF. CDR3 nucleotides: TGTGCCAGCAGTTTACTTCTGGGGGATAATTCACCCCTCCACTTT.

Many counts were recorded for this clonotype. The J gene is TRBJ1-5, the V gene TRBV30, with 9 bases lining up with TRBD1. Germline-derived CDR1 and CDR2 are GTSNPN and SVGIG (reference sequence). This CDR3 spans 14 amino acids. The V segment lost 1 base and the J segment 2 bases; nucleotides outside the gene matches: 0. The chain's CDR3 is CAWSGQGGNQPQHF. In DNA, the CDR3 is TGTGCCTGGAGTGGACAGGGGGGCAATCAGCCCCAGCATTTT.

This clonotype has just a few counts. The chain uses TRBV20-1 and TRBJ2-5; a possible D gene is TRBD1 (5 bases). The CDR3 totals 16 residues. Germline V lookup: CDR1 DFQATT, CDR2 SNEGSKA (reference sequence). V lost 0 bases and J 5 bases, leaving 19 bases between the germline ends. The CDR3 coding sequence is TGCAGTGCTAGAGACTCTGACAGACCTGCTGGGGAGACCCAGTACTTC. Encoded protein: CSARDSDRPAGETQYF.

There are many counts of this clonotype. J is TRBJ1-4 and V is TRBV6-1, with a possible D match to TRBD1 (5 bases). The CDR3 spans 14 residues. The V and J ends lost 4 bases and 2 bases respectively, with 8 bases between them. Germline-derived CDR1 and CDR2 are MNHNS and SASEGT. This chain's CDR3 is CASSARVTNEKLFF. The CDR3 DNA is TGTGCCAGCAGTGCCAGGGTTACTAATGAAAAACTGTTTTTT.

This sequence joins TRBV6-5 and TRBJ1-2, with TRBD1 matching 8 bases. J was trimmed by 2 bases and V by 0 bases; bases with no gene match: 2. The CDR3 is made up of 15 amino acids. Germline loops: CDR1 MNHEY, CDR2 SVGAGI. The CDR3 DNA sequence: TGTGCCAGCAGTTACTCGGACAGGGCGAACTATGGCTACACCTTC. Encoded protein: CASSYSDRANYGYTF.